This TCR beta chain was sequenced for a study of response to subunit inactivated influenza vaccine. In this sample, this clonotype turned up a few times. TCRdb reprocessed the RT-PCR reads via MiXCR and lists one record per CDR3 protein. Of about 500,000 distinct CDR3 sequences listed, 16% are singletons. V lost 0 bases, J lost 9 bases, and 12 bases stayed unmatched. The CDR3 has 16 residues. CDR1 DFQATT and CDR2 SNEGSKA come from the germline V gene (reference sequence). Sample: CD4+ T cells sorted from PBMCs, taken roughly 24 months after vaccination. This sequence originates from a man between 50 and 70 years old who received an inactivated influenza vaccine. The chain recombines TRBV20-1 with TRBJ2-1, with 9 nucleotides matching TRBD2. The DNA of the CDR3 is TGCAGTGCTAGAGATTGGAAGCGGGAGGTTGGGAGTGAGCAGTTCTTC. It codes for CSARDWKREVGSEQFF.